The 28 T cell receptor beta chains reported below all come from one sample, sequenced in a study of blood T cell repertoires in COVID-19 (dated by TCRdb to about 2020). Receptor libraries were prepared by the immunoSEQ multiplex PCR assay. This immuneACCESS table, as held by TCRdb, lists in-frame sequences with V and J called but not all clones. Of the missing ones, under half trace to an unresolved V gene in checked studies; the others have no known cause. This sample lists more than 140,000 clones; around 80% were detected once. The ten largest clones take up roughly 7.9% of the sample. The sequenced sample was peripheral blood. The receptor source for this set is a woman aged 45-60 years in a cohort sampled during active or convalescent COVID-19.

This chain connects TRBV7-2 to TRBJ1-2; a weak D match, TRBD1 (5 bases). Trimming removed 4 bases at V and 2 bases at J, with 14 bases between. The CDR3 covers 15 residues. The germline gives CDR1 SGHTA, CDR2 FQGNSA. CDR3 bases: TGTGCCAGCAGCTACTGGGGGGACGGAAACTATGGCTACACCTTC. Translation gives CASSYWGDGNYGYTF.

This clone was counted once. CDR3 region: CATGQDNQPQHF. The CDR3 DNA follows: TGTGCCACCGGACAGGACAATCAGCCCCAGCATTTT. V usage is TRBV3-1 (or the pseudogene TRBV3-2) and J usage is TRBJ1-5; 7 nucleotides match TRBD1. Germline V lookup: CDR1 LGHDT, CDR2 YNNKEL (reference sequence). The J segment lost 3 bases and the V segment lost 10 bases, leaving 3 bases of the junction unmatched. The CDR3 contains 12 residues.

The chain uses TRBV9 and TRBJ2-3; weak D call: TRBD2 (6 bases). Germline CDR1 SGDLS, CDR2 YYNGEE. V was trimmed by 6 bases and J by 6 bases, leaving 11 bases between them. This CDR3 has 12 residues. The CDR3 sequence: CASNRGADTQYF. The DNA of the CDR3 is TGTGCCAGCAACCGCGGGGCGGATACGCAGTATTTT.

This chain uses TRBV11-2 with TRBJ2-1; 7 nucleotides agree with TRBD1. This CDR3 has 15 amino acids. The germline gives CDR1 SGHAT, CDR2 FQNNGV. V dropped 5 bases and J dropped 1; count of bases not matched to a gene: 5. This CDR3 reads CASSPRQGSYNEQFF. The CDR3 DNA follows: TGTGCCAGCAGCCCCCGACAGGGATCCTACAATGAGCAGTTCTTC.

In the case of this clone: Without the conserved terminal phenylalanine or tryptophan, this CDR3 likely stems from a read error. Because the CDR3's place on the DNA is in doubt, the DNA is left out and the CDR3 is given as listed by TCRdb. V usage is TRBV7-8 and J usage is TRBJ1-1; TRBD1 is the table's D call and was not checked against the DNA. Germline V gives CDR1 SGHVS, CDR2 FQNEAQ. The CDR3 spans 13 amino acids, including both terminal residues. The CDR3 is CASSLHPRGQPAV.

The chain is built from TRBV6-5 and TRBJ2-2, with TRBD2 as a possible D gene (6 bases). The CDR3 spans 15 residues. V lost 6 bases to trimming and J lost 2 bases, with 13 bases between them. Germline V gene sequence: CDR1 MNHEY, CDR2 SVGAGI. The CDR3 reads CASRLSGLNTGELFF. CDR3 nucleotides: TGTGCCAGCAGACTCAGCGGACTAAACACCGGGGAGCTGTTTTTT.

V and J are TRBV27 and TRBJ2-7, with 8 bases fitting TRBD1. With 6 bases clipped from V and 5 bases from J, the junction kept 6 bases outside the gene matches. The CDR3 contains 13 residues. In germline, CDR1 is MNHEY, CDR2 SMNVEV (reference sequence). DNA of the CDR3: TGTGCCAGCAGCATCGACAGGGGTAACGAGCAGTACTTC. Protein sequence: CASSIDRGNEQYF.

The chain employs TRBV4-3 and TRBJ1-2, with 8 positions matching TRBD1. Germline CDR1 reads LGHNA; CDR2 reads YSLEER. J was trimmed by 5 bases and V by 0 bases; bases with no gene match: 11. This CDR3 comprises 17 residues. CDR3 bases: TGCGCCAGCAGCCAAGATTCGCCAGGGGGCGCTGGGTATGGCTACACCTTC. Protein sequence: CASSQDSPGGAGYGYTF.

The chain couples TRBV29-1 to TRBJ2-5; 9 bases are shared with TRBD1. The CDR3 is made up of 14 amino acids. The V segment lost 6 bases and the J segment 0 bases; nucleotides outside the gene matches: 5. Germline V gives CDR1 SQVTM, CDR2 ANQGSEA. CDR3 nucleotides: TGCAGCGTACCGGGACAGGGTAACCAAGAGACCCAGTACTTC. As protein: CSVPGQGNQETQYF.

The chain is built from TRBV5-1 and TRBJ2-1; 7 positions match TRBD1. V dropped 6 bases and J dropped 6; count of bases not matched to a gene: 6. Germline values: CDR1 SGHRS, CDR2 YFSETQ. The CDR3 length is 13 residues. The CDR3 nucleotides are TGCGCCAGCACTTACGACAGGGTCAATGAGCAGTTCTTC. Translated, it gives CASTYDRVNEQFF.

This sequence joins TRBV5-1 and TRBJ1-2, with TRBD1 identical over 7 bases. CDR1 and CDR2 (germline): SGHRS, YFSETQ. V was pared by 4 bases and J by 8 bases, with 8 bases of the junction left unmatched. The CDR3 spans 13 residues. CDR3 loop: CASSKDRTWGYTF. In DNA, the CDR3 is TGCGCCAGCAGCAAGGACAGGACCTGGGGCTACACCTTC.

The chain carries TRBV6-2 or TRBV6-3 and TRBJ1-2; D is perhaps TRBD1 (6 bases). Between the trimmed V and J ends, which lost 2 bases and 5 bases, there was a span of 9 bases. CDR1 and CDR2 (germline): MNHEY, SVGEGT. The CDR3 contains 13 residues. Here the CDR3 DNA reads TGTGCCAGCAGTTACGGGACATTGTATGGCTACACCTTC. Translation: CASSYGTLYGYTF.

The chain has TRBV7-9 and TRBJ1-2; 9 positions agree with TRBD1. J was trimmed by 4 bases and V by 5 bases; bases with no gene match: 8. CDR3 length: 15 amino acids. Germline CDR1 and CDR2: SEHNR and FQNEAQ (reference sequence). The CDR3 coding sequence is TGTGCCAGCAGCGCGTACAGGGGGCGGACCTATGGCTACACCTTC. Encoded protein: CASSAYRGRTYGYTF.

V is TRBV27 and J is TRBJ2-3; no reliable D call. Germline V lookup: CDR1 MNHEY, CDR2 SMNVEV (reference sequence). The CDR3 consists of 15 residues. Trimming removed 6 bases at V and 0 bases at J, with 13 bases between. This CDR3 reads CASRYYAPSTDTQYF. The CDR3 nucleotides read TGTGCCAGCAGATACTATGCACCCAGCACAGATACGCAGTATTTT.

The rearrangement joins TRBV13 to TRBJ2-7; weak D call: TRBD2 (6 bases). The germline CDR1 and CDR2 sequences are PRHDT and FYEKMQ (reference sequence). The CDR3 length is 16 residues. Deletions cut 7 bases from V and 2 bases from J, with 21 bases between. As DNA, the CDR3 is TGTGCCAGCACAATCTATTCGACTAGTATTGCCTACGAGCAGTACTTC. Protein: CASTIYSTSIAYEQYF.

The chain joins TRBV7-6 to TRBJ1-4; D is uncertain. Germline V gives CDR1 SGHVS, CDR2 FNYEAQ. The CDR3 has 16 amino acids. Trimming removed 0 bases from V and 0 bases from J, with 8 bases in between. The CDR3 DNA is TGTGCCAGCAGCTTAGCCGGTATTGCAACTAATGAAAAACTGTTTTTT. Translated, it gives CASSLAGIATNEKLFF.

This clone was counted a few times. The rearrangement joins TRBV6-5 to TRBJ1-5; perhaps TRBD1 as D (5 bases). CDR1 MNHEY and CDR2 SVGAGI come from the germline V gene. Trimming removed 2 bases from V and 3 bases from J, with 11 bases in between. The CDR3 loop spans 15 amino acids. CDR3 in amino acids: CASSYGRGHNQPQHF. The CDR3 region has the DNA TGTGCCAGCAGTTACGGTAGGGGTCACAATCAGCCCCAGCATTTT.

The chain links TRBV11-2 to TRBJ2-7; D not certain. Germline lookup yields CDR1 SGHAT and CDR2 FQNNGV. This CDR3 is 12 amino acids long. V was shortened by 5 bases and J by 2 bases, with 7 bases between the two germline ends. CDR3 region: CASSPVPYEQYF. The DNA for the CDR3 is TGTGCCAGCAGCCCCGTCCCCTACGAGCAGTACTTC.

The CDR3 nucleotides are TGTGCCAGCAGCACCCAACCCGGGACAGTCTACGAGCAGTACTTC. The encoded protein is CASSTQPGTVYEQYF. This sequence joins TRBV11-2 and TRBJ2-7; TRBD1 agrees at 7 bases. The CDR3 has 15 amino acids. After removal of 5 bases from V and 3 bases from J, the junction contained 10 bases not matched to a gene. CDR1 is SGHAT, CDR2 FQNNGV, per germline. Full variable domain (outside the CDR3, taken from reference TRBV11-2 and TRBJ2-7): EAGVAQSPRYKIIEKRQSVAFWCNPISGHATLYWYQQILGQGPKLLIQFQNNGVVDDSQLPKDRFSAERLKGVDSTLKIQPAKLEDSAVYLCASSTQPGTVYEQYFGPGTRLTVT.

V and J are TRBV5-1 and TRBJ2-1; D remains ambiguous. Germline V lookup: CDR1 SGHRS, CDR2 YFSETQ. CDR3 size: 15 residues. V lost 4 bases, J lost 5 bases, and 16 bases lay in between. CDR3 loop: CASSQDDPRNNEQFF. CDR3 nucleotide sequence: TGCGCCAGCAGCCAGGATGACCCTCGGAACAATGAGCAGTTCTTC.

The chain links TRBV5-1 to TRBJ1-2; the D is unclear. CDR1 SGHRS and CDR2 YFSETQ come from the germline V gene. The CDR3 covers 12 residues. V lost 4 bases, J lost 1 base, and 5 bases lay in between. The CDR3 nucleotides are TGCGCCAGCAGCAAGAGTAACTATGGCTACACCTTC. Its translation is CASSKSNYGYTF.

This clone has only one observation. The CDR3 DNA is TGTGCCAGCAGCCTTAATCCGGGACAGGGCGAGGCTAGGGGCTACACCTTC. Amino acid sequence: CASSLNPGQGEARGYTF. The rearrangement joins TRBV2 to TRBJ1-2, with TRBD1 matching over 9 bases. V shed 6 bases and J 8 bases; nucleotides not matched to a gene: 19. The CDR3 is made up of 17 amino acids. Germline V gene data show CDR1 as SNHLY and CDR2 as FYNNEI.

The chain combines TRBV19 with TRBJ1-2, with 10 bases aligning to TRBD1. This CDR3 is built from 17 residues. V trimming: 5 bases; J trimming: 4 bases; junction bases outside the gene matches: 13. Per germline, CDR1 LNHDA and CDR2 SQIVND (reference sequence). The CDR3 DNA reads TGTGCCAGTAGTCTGAGGGACAGGGGCGTCGTAACCTATGGCTACACCTTC. Translated, it gives CASSLRDRGVVTYGYTF.

The chain links TRBV5-1 to TRBJ2-3; D gene unclear. The CDR3 contains 15 residues. Per germline, CDR1 SGHRS and CDR2 YFSETQ. The V and J ends lost 0 bases and 3 bases respectively, with 11 bases between them. CDR3 nucleotide sequence: TGCGCCAGCAGCTTGGATCAGATGCGGACAGATACGCAGTATTTT. Protein: CASSLDQMRTDTQYF.

The V call is TRBV24-1, the J call TRBJ2-1; the D gene is possibly TRBD1 (6 bases). The length of the CDR3 is 16 residues. The V and J ends lost 3 bases and 4 bases respectively, with 15 bases between them. Germline assignment: CDR1 KGHDR and CDR2 SFDVKD. CDR3 nucleotides: TGTGCCACCAGTGATCCGACAGGTAGGCTATACAATGAGCAGTTCTTC. It specifies CATSDPTGRLYNEQFF.

The V call is TRBV13, the J call TRBJ1-4; D not resolved. The CDR3 has 15 amino acids. Between the trimmed V and J ends, which lost 0 bases and 3 bases, there was a span of 8 bases. Germline CDR1 is PRHDT and CDR2 is FYEKMQ (reference sequence). This CDR3 reads CASSLGGGANEKLFF. The CDR3 region has the DNA TGTGCCAGCAGCTTAGGCGGAGGAGCTAATGAAAAACTGTTTTTT.

On this clone: Sequence at one end of the junction differs from germline and may be a read error. The chain employs TRBV6-5 and TRBJ1-1; D not resolved. This CDR3 contains 13 residues. The germline gives CDR1 MNHEY, CDR2 SVGAGI. The CDR3 here is CANSKNMNTEAFF. CDR3 DNA sequence: TGTGCCAACAGTAAGAACATGAACACTGAAGCTTTCTTT.

The V call is TRBV7-3, the J call TRBJ1-1; 8 positions match TRBD1. CDR3 length: 15 residues. CDR1 is SGHTA, CDR2 FQGTGA, per germline. V lost 4 bases and J lost 4; bases outside the gene matches: 8. This chain's CDR3 is CASSSRRDRGTEAFF. CDR3 DNA sequence: TGTGCCAGCAGCTCTAGAAGAGACAGGGGCACTGAAGCTTTCTTT.